This TCR beta chain originates from a study of T cells in women clearing cervical HPV infection. With V trimmed by 0 bases and J by 4 bases, 2 bases remained unmatched. There are 16 residues in the CDR3. Looked up from germline, CDR1 is SGHTA and CDR2 is FQGNSA. Note on this clone: The sequence runs out 3 residues before the end of the CDR3; the remainder is reconstructed from the germline J gene.

TCRdb keeps only in-frame clones here, not all; method: immunoSEQ multiplex PCR. This listing includes 30,000 to 35,000 clones. The specimen sequenced was blood buffy coat. The TCR originated in a woman between 18 and 69 years old with a cervical HPV16 infection that either progressed to CIN3+ or cleared (not recorded which). The rearrangement uses TRBV7-2 and TRBJ2-1, with TRBD1 matching 11 bases. The CDR3 loop reads CASSLAGTGGYNEQFF. Incomplete CDR3 DNA: TGTGCCAGCAGCTTAGCCGGGACAGGGGGATACAATGAG.